This TCR beta chain was sequenced in a study of CD8+ T cells in alopecia areata (dated by TCRdb to the late 2010s). Some background on the complete study: Treated patients were enrolled in an open-label pilot trial of oral tofacitinib at 5 to 10 mg twice daily for moderate-to-severe alopecia areata. Tofacitinib was given for 6 to 18 months, followed by 6 months of follow-up off drug to assess delayed response and recurrence. Disease severity in treated patients was measured with the SALT score, which quantifies the percentage of affected scalp surface area. In both human patients and the C3H/HeJ mouse model, the study applied high-throughput TCRbeta sequencing to look at T cell clonal expansion in alopecia areata. On the human side, TCRbeta sequencing was run on scalp tissue and on sorted CD4+ and CD8+ peripheral blood T cells from healthy controls and from alopecia areata patients with either patchy or totalis/universalis disease. Tofacitinib-treated patients had biopsies at baseline and at 4 and 24 weeks of treatment, with a later scalp biopsy in several patients. Scalp clonality was compared across normal scalp (n=4), patchy alopecia areata scalp (n=8), and alopecia totalis/universalis scalp (n=8). The RNA source kit depended on sample type: the PAXgene miRNA kit for fixed scalp, the miRNeasy kit for PBMCs, and the RNeasy kit for mouse skin. immunoSEQ multiplex PCR using 35 Vbeta forward primers and 13 Jbeta reverse primers was used to amplify TCRbeta CDR3 regions. Overall study results and their limits: Lesional scalp, especially in alopecia totalis/universalis, showed higher clonality and more expanded CD8+ clones than normal scalp, suggesting antigenic drive. Scalp TCR repertoire analysis is complicated because resident alphabeta T cells in normal human skin are also sequenced, whereas mouse skin is dominated by gammadelta T cells. Because the treated cohort was small and had only one nonresponder, larger studies are needed to examine links between baseline CD8+ expansion and response. Many expanded lesional clones were found to persist in scalp and blood during tofacitinib treatment, and relapse after treatment cessation may be partly explained by this persistence. Tofacitinib significantly decreased scalp clonality and the number of expanded CD8+ clones among the top 100 scalp clones. Compared with mice, TCR sequences shared between patients were less clear, possibly partly because of HLA diversity across the patient population.

The library was produced with the immunoSEQ multiplex PCR assay. RNA was extracted from all samples and reverse transcribed into cDNA as template for TCR sequencing. SuperScript III was used to make first-strand cDNA, primed with a 2:1 mix of oligo-dT and random hexamers. A synthetic immune receptor repertoire was used to gauge amplification bias, and whatever bias remained was removed computationally. Under the source paper's analysis protocol: Raw reads were preprocessed to remove errors, and CDR3 was defined according to IMGT conventions as the region from the conserved cysteine to phenylalanine. To get clonality, Shannon entropy was normalized by log2 of the number of productive unique TCRs and the result was subtracted from 1. CD4 or CD8 identity of scalp clones was inferred by cross-referencing scalp TCRbeta sequences with sorted blood CD4 and CD8 repertoires. TCRdb holds this immuneACCESS table with in-frame rearrangements only. Some clones are missing; in checked studies, unresolved V genes explain under half, and the rest has no known cause. D and trimming come from the DNA, and the V and J calls and clone size come from that table. This sample gives 95,000 to 100,000 clones in total; about three fifths of them show up just once. The ten biggest clones cover about 17% of the sample.

About this clone itself: What antigen it recognizes has not been identified. No base quality values were provided; no much bigger clone lies one nucleotide off.

V loses 6 bases of germline sequence and J loses 4 bases, and the interval between the two ends is 9 bases. Per the germline V gene (reference sequence), LNHDA is the CDR1 and SQIVND is the CDR2. The CDR3 has 12 amino acids, counting the end cysteine and phenylalanine. Left in the record is the CDR3 DNA by itself, 36 bases read in frame from the first base. Interpreted using the paper, the treatment or condition label stands for: oral pan-JAK inhibitor, 5-10 mg twice daily. From alopecia areata patients, peripheral blood was collected along with lesional scalp punch biopsies. PBMCs were separated by density centrifugation and stained for CD3, CD4 and CD8, after which CD4+ and CD8+ T cells were sorted on a FACSAria.

The chain links TRBV19 with TRBJ1-2, with a tentative D gene TRBD1 over 5 matching bases. Here the sequenced sample was CD8+ T cells sorted from blood, taken at approximately week 56, from a patient treated with tofacitinib. This receptor was identified in a human donor with alopecia areata. The base sequence is TGTGCCAGTAGAATCGGGACCTATGGCTACACCTTC. Translation gives CASRIGTYGYTF.